This TCR beta chain was sequenced for a study of T-cell reconstitution after alpha-beta-depleted transplantation in children. Trimming removed 9 bases at V and 6 bases at J, with 15 bases between. CDR1 and CDR2 (germline): MNHEY, SVGAGI. The CDR3 is 12 residues long. Molecular barcoding with unique molecular identifiers was used for the TCRbeta library. TCRdb analysed the PCR reads with MiXCR anew, one entry per CDR3 protein. The sample shows roughly 500,000 distinct CDR3 sequences, around a third of them seen only once. The material sequenced was PBMCs from the stem cell graft donor, taken from the stem cell graft. The clonotype comes from a human donor who donated a stem cell graft to a child with aplastic anemia. This sequence joins TRBV6-5 and TRBJ2-7, with unresolved D. CDR3 DNA: TGTGCCAGTCCGTCCGGGTTCGGCGAGCAGTACGTC. Translated: CASPSGFGEQYV.